A single sample gave rise to the 21 T cell receptor beta chains below, sequenced in a study of T-cell reconstitution after alpha-beta-depleted transplantation in children. Construction of the TCRbeta library involved unique molecular identifiers. Each CDR3 protein gets one entry after TCRdb re-called the PCR reads with MiXCR. The sample holds about 240,000 distinct CDR3 sequences, about 23% seen once. Sequencing was performed on PBMCs, taken before TCRalphabeta/CD19-depleted stem cell transplant. These receptors came from a girl aged 2-10 years with Fanconi anemia, due to receive a stem cell transplant.

This clonotype was counted only a few times. The rearrangement uses TRBV12-3 or TRBV12-4 and TRBJ1-4; D perhaps matches TRBD1 (5 bases). This CDR3 spans 15 amino acids. The ends were cut back, 6 bases at V and 3 bases at J, with 14 bases in the middle. This CDR3 is CASSRGGAANEKLFF. The CDR3 DNA sequence: TGTGCCAGCAGCCGCGGGGGAGCCGCTAATGAAAAACTGTTTTTT.

The chain employs TRBV2 and TRBJ2-7, with D possibly TRBD2 on 6 matching bases. CDR1 is SNHLY, CDR2 FYNNEI, per germline. The CDR3 is 13 amino acids. Between the trimmed V and J ends, which lost 7 bases and 4 bases, there was a span of 14 bases. CDR3 bases: TGTGCCAGCATGGCTAGCGAGGGATACGAGCAGTACTTC. It is translated as CASMASEGYEQYF.

V is TRBV29-1 and J is TRBJ2-5; 8 nucleotides match TRBD1. In germline, CDR1 is SQVTM, CDR2 ANQGSEA. J was trimmed by 3 bases and V by 4 bases; bases with no gene match: 10. This CDR3 region has 15 residues. DNA of the CDR3: TGCAGCGTTGCTAGGACAGGGCTTGGGGAAGAGACCCAGTACTTC. It specifies CSVARTGLGEETQYF. Using reference TRBV29-1 and TRBJ2-5 for the parts outside the CDR3, the full variable domain is SAVISQKPSRDICQRGTSLTIQCQVDSQVTMMFWYRQQPGQSLTLIATANQGSEATYESGFVIDKFPISRPNLTFSTLTVSNMSPEDSSIYLCSVARTGLGEETQYFGPGTRLLVL.

This chain links TRBV2 with TRBJ2-7, with 8 nucleotides matching TRBD2. There are 15 residues in the CDR3. Germline CDR1 is SNHLY and CDR2 is FYNNEI. The V gene end was trimmed by 9 bases and the J gene end by 6 bases; junction bases not matched to a gene: 16. CDR3 sequence (DNA): TGTGCCAGTACCCCACTAGCGGAGTTCAAGAGCGAGCAGTACTTC. Protein sequence: CASTPLAEFKSEQYF.

This chain connects TRBV6-1 to TRBJ1-6, with TRBD1 identical over 7 bases. The CDR3 is 14 residues long. Germline assignment: CDR1 MNHNS and CDR2 SASEGT. V shed 2 bases, J shed 7 bases, and the junction held 2 bases outside the gene matches. This chain's CDR3 is CASSEQGVNSPLHF. For the CDR3, the DNA is TGTGCCAGCAGTGAACAGGGGGTGAATTCACCCCTCCACTTT.

The DNA of the CDR3 is TGTGCCAGCAGCTTACAGGGGGGCAACTACGAGCAGTACTTC. Protein: CASSLQGGNYEQYF. The chain is built from TRBV13 and TRBJ2-7, with D tentatively TRBD1 (7 bases). The CDR3 runs to 14 residues. Per germline, CDR1 PRHDT and CDR2 FYEKMQ (reference sequence). Trimming removed 2 bases at V and 3 bases at J, with 11 bases between.

This clonotype was counted ten times or more. V usage is TRBV20-1 and J usage is TRBJ2-1; the match to TRBD2 covers 8 bases. This CDR3 region has 19 residues. Germline CDR1 DFQATT, CDR2 SNEGSKA (reference sequence). V dropped 1 base and J dropped 0; count of bases not matched to a gene: 14. The DNA for the CDR3 is TGCAGTGCTAGAGTCGCCCATCGGGGGGGCCTCAGCTCCTACAATGAGCAGTTCTTC. It encodes CSARVAHRGGLSSYNEQFF.

In this sample, this clonotype turned up many times. This chain uses TRBV27 with TRBJ2-3; D is uncertain. Germline assignment: CDR1 MNHEY and CDR2 SMNVEV (reference sequence). V was trimmed by 1 base and J by 4 bases, leaving 3 bases between them. CDR3 length equals 12 residues. The CDR3 DNA reads as TGTGCCAGCAGTTTATTGGCAGATACGCAGTATTTT. Translated, it gives CASSLLADTQYF.

There are a few counts of this clonotype. The rearrangement links TRBV24-1 to TRBJ1-1; weak D call: TRBD1 (5 bases). Germline CDR1 reads KGHDR; CDR2 reads SFDVKD. This CDR3 spans 15 amino acids. V gave up 2 bases and J gave up 3 bases, with 12 bases separating them. This CDR3 is CATSDSAGRDTEAFF. The CDR3 DNA follows: TGTGCCACCAGTGATTCAGCAGGGCGGGACACTGAAGCTTTCTTT.

The chain carries TRBV5-1 and TRBJ2-1, with TRBD1 as a possible D gene (6 bases). Germline values: CDR1 SGHRS, CDR2 YFSETQ. The CDR3 length is 15 residues. V lost 5 bases to trimming and J lost 4 bases, with 16 bases between them. In DNA, the CDR3 is TGCGCCAGCAGGATAGAACGACAGGTATACAATGAGCAGTTCTTC. Amino acids: CASRIERQVYNEQFF.

This clonotype was counted only a few times. V and J are TRBV24-1 and TRBJ2-1; 7 bases map to TRBD1. The CDR3 spans 16 residues. With V trimmed by 3 bases and J by 3 bases, 7 bases remained unmatched. The germline V gene has CDR1 KGHDR and CDR2 SFDVKD. Written as DNA, the CDR3 is TGTGCCACCAGTGATCACGGACAGGTCGACTACAATGAGCAGTTCTTC. Amino acids: CATSDHGQVDYNEQFF.

This clonotype has just a few counts. V gene TRBV20-1 combines with J gene TRBJ2-7; the match to TRBD2 covers 11 bases. The germline CDR1 and CDR2 sequences are DFQATT and SNEGSKA (reference sequence). The CDR3 runs to 13 residues. J was trimmed by 2 bases and V by 4 bases; bases with no gene match: 1. The CDR3 region has the DNA TGCAGTGCTACTAGCGGGAGGACCTACGAGCAGTACTTC. As protein: CSATSGRTYEQYF.

This clonotype was observed many times. CDR3 amino acids: CASSDTENTEAFF. CDR3 nucleotide sequence: TGTGCCAGCAGCGACACAGAGAACACTGAAGCTTTCTTT. V is TRBV5-5 and J is TRBJ1-1; D gene uncertain. Per the germline V gene, CDR1 is SGHKS and CDR2 is YYEKEE (reference sequence). The CDR3 has 13 residues. V was pared by 4 bases and J by 1 base, with 8 bases between.

In its sample, this clonotype was seen a few times. The chain is built from TRBV7-9 and TRBJ2-7, with D unclear. CDR3 length: 14 residues. V was shortened by 2 bases and J by 3 bases, with 11 bases between the two germline ends. Germline loops: CDR1 SEHNR, CDR2 FQNEAQ (reference sequence). The CDR3 spells CASSLSLRSYEQYF. The CDR3 DNA is TGTGCCAGCAGCTTAAGCCTCAGGAGCTACGAGCAGTACTTC. Full variable domain (remainder filled in from reference TRBV7-9 and TRBJ2-7): DTGVSQNPRHKITKRGQNVTFRCDPISEHNRLYWYRQTLGQGPEFLTYFQNEAQLEKSRLLSDRFSAERPKGSFSTLEIQRTEQGDSAMYLCASSLSLRSYEQYFGPGTRLTVT.

This clonotype was detected ten times or more. The chain has TRBV29-1 and TRBJ2-2; D not certain. The CDR3 is 13 amino acids. V dropped 2 bases and J dropped 2 bases, with 6 bases sitting between them. Germline V CDR1 and CDR2: SQVTM, ANQGSEA. The CDR3 region has the DNA TGCAGCGTTGAACTCACAAACACCGGGGAGCTGTTTTTT. It translates to CSVELTNTGELFF.

This clonotype was detected a few times. At one end the junction does not follow the germline gene, possibly because of a read error. The chain couples TRBV13 to TRBJ2-1, with D perhaps TRBD2 (6 bases). There are 17 residues in the CDR3. Germline V CDR1 and CDR2: PRHDT, FYEKMQ (reference sequence). This chain's CDR3 is CASSFAGGEVSYSEQFF. The CDR3 DNA sequence: TGTGCCAGCAGCTTCGCAGGAGGGGAAGTTTCCTACAGTGAGCAGTTCTTC.

This clonotype has ten or more counts. J is TRBJ1-2 and V is TRBV12-3 or TRBV12-4; no firm D call. V was clipped by 3 bases and J by 3 bases, with 8 bases between them. This CDR3 has 13 amino acids. CDR3 sequence: CASSFGQDYGYTF. The CDR3 nucleotides are TGTGCCAGCAGTTTCGGCCAGGACTATGGCTACACCTTC.

This clonotype occurred a few times. The V gene is TRBV7-3, the J gene TRBJ2-3; no definite D call. V lost 6 bases and J 4 bases, leaving 11 bases between the germline ends. Germline V lookup: CDR1 SGHTA, CDR2 FQGTGA. The CDR3 length is 13 residues. The CDR3 region is CASRPPYSDTQYF. The CDR3 bases are TGTGCCAGCAGACCCCCCTATTCAGATACGCAGTATTTT.

The chain links TRBV20-1 to TRBJ2-7; tentatively, D is TRBD1 or TRBD2 (6 bases each). This CDR3 is 15 amino acids long. CDR1 is DFQATT, CDR2 SNEGSKA, per germline (reference sequence). Trimming shortened V by 1 base and J by 7 bases, and 20 bases separated the two germline ends. This CDR3 reads CSARVGLAEGEEQYF. Written as DNA, the CDR3 is TGCAGTGCTAGAGTCGGGTTAGCGGAGGGGGAAGAGCAGTACTTC.

This clonotype was seen many times. The V gene is TRBV2, the J gene TRBJ2-1; 7 bases are shared with TRBD2. The trim removed 7 bases at V and 6 bases at J, leaving 12 bases unmatched. CDR1 SNHLY and CDR2 FYNNEI come from the germline V gene. CDR3 length equals 15 residues. Here the CDR3 reads CASTLATSARNEQFF. The CDR3 nucleotides read TGTGCCAGCACTCTGGCCACTAGCGCCCGCAATGAGCAGTTCTTC.

V and J are TRBV28 and TRBJ1-2; D is unresolved. CDR3 length: 15 amino acids. CDR1 and CDR2 from the germline V gene are MDHEN and SYDVKM. Trimming pared 2 bases from V and 3 bases from J, leaving 13 bases between. CDR3 sequence: CASSLLTAWYYGYTF. In DNA form, the CDR3 reads TGTGCCAGCAGTTTACTCACAGCCTGGTACTATGGCTACACCTTC.